The 13 T cell receptor beta chains presented below share a single source sample, sequenced in a study of CD8 T cells in ankylosing spondylitis. A single record per CDR3 protein comes from TCRdb applying MiXCR to the 5' RACE reads. Of 250,000 to 300,000 distinct CDR3 sequences in the sample, 20% were seen once. The sequenced sample consisted of blood, either unsorted or a sorted T cell fraction (not recorded which). Source of these receptors: a male donor with ankylosing spondylitis or in good health (not recorded which).

The J gene is TRBJ2-1, the V gene TRBV28; TRBD1 agrees at 8 bases. This CDR3 spans 15 amino acids. Germline CDR1 reads MDHEN; CDR2 reads SYDVKM. Trimming took 4 bases from V and 8 from J; bases not matched to a gene: 10. The CDR3 loop reads CASSSRQGWFDEQFF. The CDR3 DNA sequence: TGTGCCAGCAGTTCCCGACAGGGGTGGTTCGATGAGCAGTTCTTC.

This clonotype appeared a few times. The J gene is TRBJ1-1, the V gene TRBV5-1, with D tentatively TRBD1 (5 bases). CDR3 length equals 14 residues. Germline CDR1 reads SGHRS; CDR2 reads YFSETQ. The germline V and J ends were trimmed by 1 base and 3 bases, with 10 bases remaining between them. Here the CDR3 reads CASSLRGKDTEAFF. The CDR3 coding sequence is TGCGCCAGCAGCTTGCGGGGGAAAGACACTGAAGCTTTCTTT.

This sequence joins TRBV6-5 and TRBJ2-5; 8 nucleotides line up with TRBD1. The ends lost 2 bases at V and 5 bases at J; junction bases unmatched: 7. The CDR3 contains 15 residues. Germline values: CDR1 MNHEY, CDR2 SVGAGI. CDR3: CASSYRTGQWETQYF. CDR3 DNA: TGTGCCAGCAGTTACAGGACAGGGCAATGGGAGACCCAGTACTTC.

The V call is TRBV12-3 or TRBV12-4, the J call TRBJ2-3; D is perhaps TRBD1 or TRBD2 (5 bases each). The V end was cut by 6 bases, the J end by 2 bases, with 12 bases between. This CDR3 comprises 14 residues. The CDR3 sequence: CASSWGLDTDTQYF. The CDR3 nucleotides are TGTGCCAGCAGCTGGGGGTTAGACACAGATACGCAGTATTTT.

This clonotype has more than one count but fewer than ten. This chain connects TRBV3-1 to TRBJ1-2; possibly TRBD1 for D (5 bases). V was shortened by 6 bases and J by 3 bases, with 14 bases between the two germline ends. Germline CDR1 reads LGHDT; CDR2 reads YNNKEL (reference sequence). The CDR3 runs to 14 residues. For the CDR3, the DNA is TGTGCCAGCAGTTCAAATCAGGGCCACTATGGCTACACCTTC. Amino acid sequence: CASSSNQGHYGYTF.

Only one count was recorded for this clonotype. CDR3 DNA: TGTGCCAGCAGCCAAGTGAAGGGCACTGAAGCTTTCTTT. Translation: CASSQVKGTEAFF. The rearrangement uses TRBV3-1 and TRBJ1-1, with D uncertain. The CDR3 spans 13 residues. The V end was cut by 1 base, the J end by 4 bases, with 7 bases between. The germline V gene has CDR1 LGHDT and CDR2 YNNKEL (reference sequence).

A few counts support this clonotype. The chain carries TRBV4-1 and TRBJ2-2, with D unclear. CDR3 size: 12 residues. The germline gives CDR1 MGHRA, CDR2 YSYEKL. The V end lost 8 bases, the J end lost 4 bases, and 8 bases lay between the germline ends. This chain's CDR3 is CASGGPTGELFF. The CDR3 nucleotides are TGCGCCAGCGGTGGTCCCACCGGGGAGCTGTTTTTT.

This clonotype was counted only a few times. The chain joins TRBV5-1 to TRBJ2-1; 9 bases line up with TRBD1. CDR1 is SGHRS, CDR2 YFSETQ, per germline. The CDR3 runs 15 residues. J lost 3 bases, V lost 4 bases, and 5 bases had no gene match. CDR3 in DNA: TGCGCCAGCAGCACGGGACAGGGCTTCTACAATGAGCAGTTCTTC. It yields the protein CASSTGQGFYNEQFF.

V usage is TRBV19 and J usage is TRBJ1-5; 7 positions match TRBD1. Germline loops: CDR1 LNHDA, CDR2 SQIVND (reference sequence). V was pared by 5 bases and J by 1 base, with 5 bases of the junction left unmatched. CDR3 length: 15 amino acids. CDR3 nucleotide sequence: TGTGCCAGTAGTTTCAAAGGGGGCAGCAATCAGCCCCAGCATTTT. It encodes CASSFKGGSNQPQHF.

This chain connects TRBV28 to TRBJ2-7; D uncertain. The germline V gene encodes CDR1 MDHEN and CDR2 SYDVKM. The CDR3 is 13 amino acids. Trimming left V 3 bases short and J 3 bases short, with 9 bases between. CDR3 in DNA: TGTGCCAGCAGTTTGGGTCCGTTCTACGAGCAGTACGTC. Its translation is CASSLGPFYEQYV.

This clonotype was observed many times. The chain links TRBV20-1 to TRBJ1-1, with TRBD1 matching over 7 bases. CDR3 size: 14 residues. The V gene's germline CDR1 is DFQATT and CDR2 SNEGSKA (reference sequence). J gave up 3 bases and V 3 bases, and 7 bases lay outside the gene matches. In DNA, the CDR3 is TGCAGTGCTAGTGACAGGGTTCCGGACACTGAAGCTTTCTTT. Translated: CSASDRVPDTEAFF.

This clonotype was observed many times. The rearrangement uses TRBV29-1 and TRBJ2-1, with D uncertain. Germline V gives CDR1 SQVTM, CDR2 ANQGSEA. The CDR3 covers 9 residues. Trimming removed 4 bases at V and 8 bases at J, with 3 bases between. The CDR3 nucleotides are TGCAGCGTTGGTGATGAGCAGTTCTTC. Amino acids: CSVGDEQFF.

This clonotype has a handful of counts. The chain couples TRBV28 to TRBJ2-1; D is unresolved. This CDR3 has 12 residues. Germline V gives CDR1 MDHEN, CDR2 SYDVKM. V lost 6 bases, J lost 8 bases, and 11 bases lay in between. The CDR3 DNA reads TGTGCCAGCAGATCGAAACTATATGAGCAGTTCTTC. It specifies CASRSKLYEQFF.